The T cell receptor beta chain under discussion was sequenced for a study of metastatic and nonmetastatic thyroid tumors. CDR1 is LNHDA and CDR2 is SQIVND in the germline V gene (reference sequence). The J segment lost 6 bases and the V segment lost 9 bases, leaving 6 bases of the junction unmatched. There are 13 residues in the CDR3. Thyroid surgery took place with no prior treatment in any patient. TCRdb re-called the PCR reads with MiXCR. The sample lists 60,000 to 75,000 clones, 4% to 4.5% occurring once. Sequencing used blood. The clonotype comes from a female donor with papillary thyroid cancer or a benign thyroid nodule (not recorded which). Some clones in this sample may be carry-over from other donors' samples. The V and J genes are TRBV19 and TRBJ1-5; TRBD1 agrees at 9 bases. The CDR3 here is CASRDRVGQPQHF. DNA for the CDR3: TGTGCCAGCCGGGACAGGGTCGGTCAGCCCCAGCATTTT. Drawing the rest from reference TRBV19 and TRBJ1-5, the complete variable domain is DGGITQSPKYLFRKEGQNVTLSCEQNLNHDAMYWYRQDPGQGLRLIYYSQIVNDFQKGDIAEGYSVSREKKESFPLTVTSAQKNPTAFYLCASRDRVGQPQHFGDGTRLSIL.